The clone carrying this T cell receptor (beta chain) was seen just once. Original methodology: It was from reference gene primer amplification that nucleated cell counts were estimated. The protocol was immunoSEQ multiplex PCR, while the TCRdb copy is restricted to in-frame clones and leaves out a portion. D and trimming were read from the DNA, whereas the V and J calls and clone size are those reported in that table. The sample lists 140,000 to 150,000 clones, roughly 80% occurring once. The data belong to a study of blood T cell repertoires in COVID-19. Study context: Sites in the United States, Italy and Spain provided acute and convalescent COVID-19 samples. Sources were T cells, B-cell-depleted T cells, or PBMCs; the material itself was cDNA or gDNA.

Deletions cut 0 bases from V and 6 bases from J, with 14 bases between. This CDR3 spans 15 amino acids. Germline-derived CDR1 and CDR2 are MNHEY and SMNVEV (reference sequence). The TCR comes from a human donor in a cohort sampled during active COVID-19. Material for sequencing was peripheral blood. V usage is TRBV27 and J usage is TRBJ1-2; D is unresolved. CDR3 DNA sequence: TGTGCCAGCAGTTTATCGATCGGGATAAGCGATGGCTACACCTTC. This gives the protein CASSLSIGISDGYTF.